One and the same sample provided the 14 T cell receptor beta chains below, sequenced in a study of T cells in Graves' hyperthyroidism and ophthalmopathy. RNA transcripts were the template for amplifying TCR beta CDR3 regions. First-round RT-PCR targeting the TCR CDR3 was performed with the HTBI primer set. TCRdb called the multiplex PCR reads again in MiXCR, with one record for every CDR3 protein. The sample holds fewer than 500,000 distinct CDR3 sequences, roughly 14% seen once. Sequencing was carried out using blood. Receptors originate from a man between 18 and 35 years old with Graves' ophthalmopathy.

Only a few counts were recorded for this clonotype. The chain is built from TRBV7-2 and TRBJ2-7, with TRBD2 matching over 9 bases. The CDR3 totals 16 residues. Germline assignment: CDR1 SGHTA and CDR2 FQGNSA. V was pared by 1 base and J by 0 bases, with 4 bases of the junction left unmatched. CDR3 sequence reads: CASSLVPAGGSYEQYF. In DNA, the CDR3 is TGTGCCAGCAGCTTAGTTCCAGCGGGAGGCTCCTACGAGCAGTACTTC. The entire variable domain, with the rest obtained from reference TRBV7-2 and TRBJ2-7, is as follows: GAGVSQSPSNKVTEKGKDVELRCDPISGHTALYWYRQSLGQGLEFLIYFQGNSAPDKSGLPSDRFSAERTGGSVSTLTIQRTQQEDSAVYLCASSLVPAGGSYEQYFGPGTRLTVT.

Remarks on this clonotype: Germline is not matched at one junction end, which may reflect a read error. The chain combines TRBV2 with TRBJ2-2, with 10 bases identical to TRBD2. Germline V gene lookup returns CDR1 SNHLY and CDR2 FYNNEI. The length of the CDR3 is 16 residues. CDR3 DNA: TGTGCCCGCAGGGCTAGCGGGGGCCAAAACACCGGGGAGCTGTTTTTT. Residues: CARRASGGQNTGELFF.

This chain links TRBV24-1 with TRBJ1-5, with unresolved D. CDR3 length: 16 amino acids. The V end lost 8 bases, the J end lost 2 bases, and 18 bases lay between the germline ends. Germline CDR1 and CDR2: KGHDR and SFDVKD. In nucleotides, the CDR3 is TGTGCCACCATTCCAACCCAGAGAAACCGCAATCAGCCCCAGCATTTT. This sequence encodes CATIPTQRNRNQPQHF.

J is TRBJ1-5 and V is TRBV19; 10 nucleotides line up with TRBD1. Per germline, CDR1 LNHDA and CDR2 SQIVND (reference sequence). The CDR3 covers 13 residues. J lost 9 bases, V lost 6 bases, and 5 bases had no gene match. CDR3 region: CASRDRGARPQHF. The CDR3 bases are TGTGCCAGTAGGGACAGGGGGGCGAGGCCCCAGCATTTT.

This clonotype was observed a few times. This chain uses TRBV19 with TRBJ2-1; 10 bases are shared with TRBD1. J lost 7 bases, V lost 5 bases, and 5 bases had no gene match. CDR1 is LNHDA and CDR2 is SQIVND in the germline V gene (reference sequence). The length of the CDR3 is 14 residues. In DNA form, the CDR3 reads TGTGCCAGTAGTGACAGGGGGCGTAATAATGAGCAGTTCTTC. Encoded protein: CASSDRGRNNEQFF.

This clonotype was seen more than once but under ten times. V gene TRBV6-1 combines with J gene TRBJ2-7; D is ambiguous. Germline assignment: CDR1 MNHNS and CDR2 SASEGT. V was trimmed by 6 bases and J by 2 bases, leaving 11 bases between them. The CDR3 runs to 13 residues. The CDR3: CASRQDLAYEQYF. In DNA, the CDR3 is TGTGCCAGCAGGCAGGATCTGGCCTACGAGCAGTACTTC.

The chain recombines TRBV5-1 with TRBJ2-1; 8 bases match TRBD1. This CDR3 has 19 residues. The trim removed 0 bases at V and 3 bases at J, leaving 14 bases unmatched. Germline V lookup: CDR1 SGHRS, CDR2 YFSETQ. CDR3 amino acids: CASSLVGTGRISNYNEQFF. The DNA for the CDR3 is TGCGCCAGCAGCTTGGTCGGGACAGGCAGGATTTCAAACTACAATGAGCAGTTCTTC. The full variable domain, in which reference TRBV5-1 and TRBJ2-1 provide the parts outside the CDR3, is KAGVTQTPRYLIKTRGQQVTLSCSPISGHRSVSWYQQTPGQGLQFLFEYFSETQRNKGNFPGRFSGRQFSNSRSEMNVSTLELGDSALYLCASSLVGTGRISNYNEQFFGPGTRLTVL.

The chain joins TRBV29-1 to TRBJ1-5; D unclear. V gave up 4 bases and J gave up 4 bases, with 5 bases separating them. Germline V gives CDR1 SQVTM, CDR2 ANQGSEA. This CDR3 has 11 amino acids. CDR3 sequence (DNA): TGCAGCGTTGGGAGAAATCAGCCCCAGCATTTT. Translated: CSVGRNQPQHF.

The chain couples TRBV4-1 to TRBJ2-4; tentatively, D is TRBD2 (6 bases). Germline CDR1 MGHRA, CDR2 YSYEKL. CDR3 length equals 16 residues. Trimming cost V 6 bases and J 8 bases, with 23 bases left between them. CDR3 coding DNA: TGCGCCAGCAGAAACACCCCCGGGGACTCCCGGGACATTCAGTACTTC. It is translated as CASRNTPGDSRDIQYF.

V is TRBV20-1 and J is TRBJ2-3, with D tentatively TRBD2 (6 bases). This CDR3 has 14 amino acids. CDR1 and CDR2 (germline): DFQATT, SNEGSKA (reference sequence). V dropped 1 base and J dropped 2 bases, with 10 bases sitting between them. CDR3 loop: CSARGGTTTDTQYF. CDR3 in DNA: TGCAGTGCTAGAGGCGGGACCACCACAGATACGCAGTATTTT.

Ten or more counts support this clonotype. The chain uses TRBV20-1 and TRBJ2-3; D unresolved. CDR1 is DFQATT and CDR2 is SNEGSKA in the germline V gene (reference sequence). The CDR3 consists of 11 residues. Trimming cost V 1 base and J 6 bases, with 5 bases left between them. The CDR3 loop reads CSARGRDTQYF. The CDR3 region has the DNA TGCAGTGCTAGAGGACGGGATACGCAGTATTTT.

This clonotype was seen ten or more times. V gene TRBV18 combines with J gene TRBJ2-3; weak D call: TRBD2 (5 bases). The ends were cut back, 0 bases at V and 9 bases at J, with 22 bases in the middle. The CDR3 loop spans 17 amino acids. Germline V gene data show CDR1 as KGHSH and CDR2 as LQKENI. The CDR3 DNA reads as TGTGCCAGCTCACCACCGGGCTCACTAGGCCGGATCGACACGCAGTATTTT. Residues: CASSPPGSLGRIDTQYF.

This clonotype was seen many times. This rearrangement joins TRBV12-3 or TRBV12-4 to TRBJ2-3; D not resolved. Trimming took 5 bases from V and 6 from J, leaving 12 bases between them. The CDR3 contains 13 residues. The CDR3: CASSRLFRDTQYF. CDR3 in DNA: TGTGCCAGCAGTCGACTGTTCCGTGATACGCAGTATTTT.

This clonotype was seen a few times. This chain uses TRBV3-1 with TRBJ2-5; 12 bases map to TRBD2. The CDR3 loop spans 16 amino acids. Trimming at V came to 4 bases and at J to 1 base, leaving 4 bases not matched to a gene. Germline V gene data show CDR1 as LGHDT and CDR2 as YNNKEL (reference sequence). The chain's CDR3 is CASSRLAGGSQETQYF. The CDR3 region has the DNA TGTGCCAGCAGCCGCCTAGCGGGAGGGTCCCAAGAGACCCAGTACTTC.